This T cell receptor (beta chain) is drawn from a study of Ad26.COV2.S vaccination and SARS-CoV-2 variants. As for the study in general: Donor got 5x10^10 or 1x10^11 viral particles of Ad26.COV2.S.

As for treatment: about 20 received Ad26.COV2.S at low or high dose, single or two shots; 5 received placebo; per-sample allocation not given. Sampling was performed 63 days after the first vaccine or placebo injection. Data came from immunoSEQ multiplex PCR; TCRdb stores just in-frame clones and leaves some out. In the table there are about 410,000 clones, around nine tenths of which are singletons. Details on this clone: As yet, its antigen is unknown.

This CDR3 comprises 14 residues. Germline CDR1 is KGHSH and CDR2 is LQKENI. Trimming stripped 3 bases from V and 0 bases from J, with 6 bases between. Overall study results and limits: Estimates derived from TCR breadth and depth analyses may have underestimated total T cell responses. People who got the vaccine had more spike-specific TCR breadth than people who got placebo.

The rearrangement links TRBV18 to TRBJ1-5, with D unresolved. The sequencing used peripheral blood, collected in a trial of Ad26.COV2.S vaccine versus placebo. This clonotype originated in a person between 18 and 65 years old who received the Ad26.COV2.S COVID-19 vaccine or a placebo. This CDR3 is CASSPGNSNQPQHF. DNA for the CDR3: TGTGCCAGCTCACCCGGGAATAGCAATCAGCCCCAGCATTTT. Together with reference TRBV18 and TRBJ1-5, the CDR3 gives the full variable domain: NAGVMQNPRHLVRRRGQEARLRCSPMKGHSHVYWYRQLPEEGLKFMVYLQKENIIDESGMPKERFSAEFPKEGPSILRIQQVVRGDSAAYFCASSPGNSNQPQHFGDGTRLSIL.